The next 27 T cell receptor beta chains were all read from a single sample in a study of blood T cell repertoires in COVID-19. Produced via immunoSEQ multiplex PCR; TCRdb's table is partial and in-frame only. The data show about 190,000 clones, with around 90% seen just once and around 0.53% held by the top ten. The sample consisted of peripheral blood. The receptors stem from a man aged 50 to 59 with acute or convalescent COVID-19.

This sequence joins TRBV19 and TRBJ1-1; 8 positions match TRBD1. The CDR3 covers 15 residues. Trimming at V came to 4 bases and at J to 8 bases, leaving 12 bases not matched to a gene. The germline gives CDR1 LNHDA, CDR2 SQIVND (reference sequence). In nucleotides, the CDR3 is TGTGCCAGTAGTACGCAGGGGGCAGGGGGCAGAGAAGCTTTCTTT. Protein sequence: CASSTQGAGGREAFF.

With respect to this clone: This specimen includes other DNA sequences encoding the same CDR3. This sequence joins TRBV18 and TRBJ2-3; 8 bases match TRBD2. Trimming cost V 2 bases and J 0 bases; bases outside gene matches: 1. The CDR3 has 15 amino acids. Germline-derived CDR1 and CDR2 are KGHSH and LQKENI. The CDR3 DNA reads TGTGCCAGCTCACCAACTAGCGGTAGCACAGATACGCAGTATTTT. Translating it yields CASSPTSGSTDTQYF.

CDR3 residues: CASSPAGGSYNEQFF. CDR3 DNA: TGTGCCAGCAGTCCAGCGGGAGGGTCCTACAATGAGCAGTTCTTC. This chain joins TRBV27 and TRBJ2-1, with TRBD2 matching 10 bases. V shed 5 bases and J 1 base; nucleotides not matched to a gene: 2. The CDR3 has 15 amino acids. Looked up from germline, CDR1 is MNHEY and CDR2 is SMNVEV (reference sequence).

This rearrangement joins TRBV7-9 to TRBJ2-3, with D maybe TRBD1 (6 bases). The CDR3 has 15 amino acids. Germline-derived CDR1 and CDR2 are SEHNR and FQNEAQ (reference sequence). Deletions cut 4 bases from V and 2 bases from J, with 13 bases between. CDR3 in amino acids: CASSWSGTHTDTQYF. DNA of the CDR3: TGTGCCAGCAGCTGGTCCGGGACACACACAGATACGCAGTATTTT.

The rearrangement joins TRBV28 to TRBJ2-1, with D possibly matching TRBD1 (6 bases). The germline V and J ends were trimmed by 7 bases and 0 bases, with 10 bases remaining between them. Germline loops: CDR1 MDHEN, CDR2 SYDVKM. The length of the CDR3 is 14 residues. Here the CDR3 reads CASILGHSYNEQFF. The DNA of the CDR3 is TGTGCCAGCATTCTGGGACACTCCTACAATGAGCAGTTCTTC. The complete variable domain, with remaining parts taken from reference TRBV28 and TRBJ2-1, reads DVKVTQSSRYLVKRTGEKVFLECVQDMDHENMFWYRQDPGLGLRLIYFSYDVKMKEKGDIPEGYSVSREKKERFSLILESASTNQTSMYLCASILGHSYNEQFFGPGTRLTVL.

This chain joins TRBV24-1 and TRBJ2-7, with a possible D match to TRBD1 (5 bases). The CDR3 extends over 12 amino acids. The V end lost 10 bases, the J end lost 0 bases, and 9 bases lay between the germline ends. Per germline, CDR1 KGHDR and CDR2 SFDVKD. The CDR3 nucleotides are TGTGCCACGGACATAACCTCCTACGAGCAGTACTTC. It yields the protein CATDITSYEQYF.

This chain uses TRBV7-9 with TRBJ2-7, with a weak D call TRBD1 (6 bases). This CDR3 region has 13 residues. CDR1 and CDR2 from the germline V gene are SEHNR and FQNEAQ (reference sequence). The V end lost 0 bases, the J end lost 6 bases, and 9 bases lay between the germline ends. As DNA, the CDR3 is TGTGCCAGCAGCTTAGCGGACAGTCCCGAGCAGTACGTC. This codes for CASSLADSPEQYV.

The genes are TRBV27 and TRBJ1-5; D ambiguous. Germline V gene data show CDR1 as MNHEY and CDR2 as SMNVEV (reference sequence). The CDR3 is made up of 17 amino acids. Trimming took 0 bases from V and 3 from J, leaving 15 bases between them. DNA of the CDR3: TGTGCCAGCAGTTTATCGTTTGGCAGCGCCATCAATCAGCCCCAGCATTTT. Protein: CASSLSFGSAINQPQHF.

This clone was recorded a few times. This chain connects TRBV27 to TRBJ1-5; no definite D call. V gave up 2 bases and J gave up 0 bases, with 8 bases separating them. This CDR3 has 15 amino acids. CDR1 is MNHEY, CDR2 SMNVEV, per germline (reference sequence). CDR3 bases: TGTGCCAGCAGTTTACTGGCTGATAGCAATCAGCCCCAGCATTTT. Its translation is CASSLLADSNQPQHF.

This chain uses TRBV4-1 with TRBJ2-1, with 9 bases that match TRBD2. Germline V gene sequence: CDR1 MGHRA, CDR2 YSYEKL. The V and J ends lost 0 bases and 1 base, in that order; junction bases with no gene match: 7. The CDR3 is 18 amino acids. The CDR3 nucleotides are TGCGCCAGCAGCCAAGATTGGGGTCTAGCGGGATCCTACAATGAGCAGTTCTTC. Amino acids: CASSQDWGLAGSYNEQFF.

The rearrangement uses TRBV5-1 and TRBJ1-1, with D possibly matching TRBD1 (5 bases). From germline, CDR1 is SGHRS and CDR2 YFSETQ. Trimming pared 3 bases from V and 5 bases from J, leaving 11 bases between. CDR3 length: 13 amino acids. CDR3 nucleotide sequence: TGCGCCAGCAGCTCCCAGGGAGGAACTGAAGCTTTCTTT. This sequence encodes CASSSQGGTEAFF.

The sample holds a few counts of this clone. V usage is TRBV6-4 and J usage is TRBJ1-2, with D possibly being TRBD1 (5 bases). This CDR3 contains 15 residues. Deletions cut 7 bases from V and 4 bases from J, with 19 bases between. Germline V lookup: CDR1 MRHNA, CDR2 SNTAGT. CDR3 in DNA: TGTGCCAGCAATCCGGAGGTGGGACTGTCCTATGGCTACACCTTC. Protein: CASNPEVGLSYGYTF.

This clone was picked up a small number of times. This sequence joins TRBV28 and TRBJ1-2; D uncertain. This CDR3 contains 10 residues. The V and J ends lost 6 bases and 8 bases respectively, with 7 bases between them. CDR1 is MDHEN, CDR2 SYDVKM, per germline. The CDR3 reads CASRRRGYTF. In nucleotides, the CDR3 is TGTGCCAGCAGACGGAGAGGCTACACCTTC.

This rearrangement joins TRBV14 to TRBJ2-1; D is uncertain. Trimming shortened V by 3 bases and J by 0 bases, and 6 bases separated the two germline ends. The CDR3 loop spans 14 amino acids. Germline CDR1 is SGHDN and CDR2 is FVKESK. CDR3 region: CASSQEISYNEQFF. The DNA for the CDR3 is TGTGCCAGCAGCCAGGAGATCTCCTACAATGAGCAGTTCTTC.

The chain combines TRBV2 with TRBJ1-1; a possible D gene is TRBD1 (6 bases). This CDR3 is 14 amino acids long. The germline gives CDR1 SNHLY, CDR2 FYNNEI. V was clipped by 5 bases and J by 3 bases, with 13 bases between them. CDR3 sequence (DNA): TGTGCCAGCAGTTACAGGGAAGGGGACACTGAAGCTTTCTTT. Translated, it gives CASSYREGDTEAFF.

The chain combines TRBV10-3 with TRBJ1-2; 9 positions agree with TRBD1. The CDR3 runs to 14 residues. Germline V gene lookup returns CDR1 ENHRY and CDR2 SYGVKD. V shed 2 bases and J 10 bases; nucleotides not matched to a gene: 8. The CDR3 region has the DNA TGTGCCATCAGTGAGGCCCCGGGACAGGGAATCTACACCTTC. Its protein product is CAISEAPGQGIYTF.

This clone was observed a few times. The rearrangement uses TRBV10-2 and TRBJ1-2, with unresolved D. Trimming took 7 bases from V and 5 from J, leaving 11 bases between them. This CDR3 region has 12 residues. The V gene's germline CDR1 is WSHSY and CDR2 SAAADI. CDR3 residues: CASTPDWYGYTF. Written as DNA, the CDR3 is TGCGCCAGCACCCCCGACTGGTATGGCTACACCTTC.

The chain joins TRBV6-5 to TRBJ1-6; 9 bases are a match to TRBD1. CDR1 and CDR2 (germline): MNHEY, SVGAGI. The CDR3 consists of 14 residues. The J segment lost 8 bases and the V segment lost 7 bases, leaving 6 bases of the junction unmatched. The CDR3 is CASNPGQGYSPLHF. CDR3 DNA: TGTGCCAGCAACCCGGGACAGGGATATTCACCCCTCCACTTT.

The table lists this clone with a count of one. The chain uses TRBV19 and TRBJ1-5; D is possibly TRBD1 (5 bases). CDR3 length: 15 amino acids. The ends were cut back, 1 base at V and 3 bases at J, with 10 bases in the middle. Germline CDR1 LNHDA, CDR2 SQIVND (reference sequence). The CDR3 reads CASSIVGATNQPQHF. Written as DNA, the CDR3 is TGTGCCAGTAGTATAGTAGGGGCCACCAATCAGCCCCAGCATTTT.

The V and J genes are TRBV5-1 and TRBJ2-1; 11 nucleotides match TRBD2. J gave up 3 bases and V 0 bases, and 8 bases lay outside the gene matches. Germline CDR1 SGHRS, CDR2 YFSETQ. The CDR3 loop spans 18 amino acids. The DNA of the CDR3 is TGCGCCAGCAGCTTGGGAGTTAGCGGGGGGGCCAACTACAATGAGCAGTTCTTC. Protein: CASSLGVSGGANYNEQFF. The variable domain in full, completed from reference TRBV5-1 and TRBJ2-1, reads KAGVTQTPRYLIKTRGQQVTLSCSPISGHRSVSWYQQTPGQGLQFLFEYFSETQRNKGNFPGRFSGRQFSNSRSEMNVSTLELGDSALYLCASSLGVSGGANYNEQFFGPGTRLTVL.

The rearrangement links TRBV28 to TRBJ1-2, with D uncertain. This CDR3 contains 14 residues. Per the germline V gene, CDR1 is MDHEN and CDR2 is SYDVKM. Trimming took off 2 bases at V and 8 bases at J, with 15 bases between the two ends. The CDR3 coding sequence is TGTGCCAGCAGTTTAGGAGGTTTCTCCTGGGGCTACACCTTC. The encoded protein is CASSLGGFSWGYTF.

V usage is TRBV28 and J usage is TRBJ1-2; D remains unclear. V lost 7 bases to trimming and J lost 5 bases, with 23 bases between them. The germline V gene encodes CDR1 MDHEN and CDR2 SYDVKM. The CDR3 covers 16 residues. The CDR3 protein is CASTPPGFSPDYGYTF. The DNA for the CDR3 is TGTGCCAGCACTCCCCCCGGGTTCTCGCCCGATTATGGCTACACCTTC.

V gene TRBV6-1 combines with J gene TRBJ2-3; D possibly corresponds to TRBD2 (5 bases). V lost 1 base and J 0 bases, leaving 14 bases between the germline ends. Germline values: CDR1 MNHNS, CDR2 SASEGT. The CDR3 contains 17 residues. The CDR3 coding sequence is TGTGCCAGCAGTGAAGGCCCTCGGGGAACGAGCACAGATACGCAGTATTTT. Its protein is CASSEGPRGTSTDTQYF.

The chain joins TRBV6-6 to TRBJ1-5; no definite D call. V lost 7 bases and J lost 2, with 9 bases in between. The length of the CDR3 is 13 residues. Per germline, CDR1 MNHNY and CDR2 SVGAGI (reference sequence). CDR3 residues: CASTNGGNQPQHF. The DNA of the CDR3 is TGTGCCAGCACCAACGGAGGCAATCAGCCCCAGCATTTT.

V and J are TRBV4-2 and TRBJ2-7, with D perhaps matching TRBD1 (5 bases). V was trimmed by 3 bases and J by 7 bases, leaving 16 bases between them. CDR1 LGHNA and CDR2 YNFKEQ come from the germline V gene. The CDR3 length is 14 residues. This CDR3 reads CASSQGRSGWEQYF. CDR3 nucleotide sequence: TGTGCCAGCAGCCAGGGGCGTTCCGGCTGGGAGCAGTACTTC.

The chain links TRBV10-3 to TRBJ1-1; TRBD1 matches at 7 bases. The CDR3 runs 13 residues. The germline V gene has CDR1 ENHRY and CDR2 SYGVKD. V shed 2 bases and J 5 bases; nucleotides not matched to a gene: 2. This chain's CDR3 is CAISETGETEAFF. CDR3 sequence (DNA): TGTGCCATCAGTGAGACAGGGGAGACTGAAGCTTTCTTT.

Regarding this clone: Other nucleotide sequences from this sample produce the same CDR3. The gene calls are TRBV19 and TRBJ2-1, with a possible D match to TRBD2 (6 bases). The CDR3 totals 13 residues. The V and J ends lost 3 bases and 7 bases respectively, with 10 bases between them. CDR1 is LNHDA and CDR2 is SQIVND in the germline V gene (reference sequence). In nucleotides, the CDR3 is TGTGCCAGTAGTATTACTGGAGGGAATGAGCAGTTCTTC. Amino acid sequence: CASSITGGNEQFF.